This T cell receptor beta chain was retrieved from a study of blood T cells in healthy people across ages. Points on this clonotype: This may arise from a read error, as a much more abundant clone is one base away.

The CDR3 consists of 14 residues. CDR1 is MDHEN and CDR2 is SYDVKM in the germline V gene. A second roughly 6 to 11 cycle PCR used barcoded and J-beta primers. From the 5' RACE reads, TCRdb called clonotypes with MiXCR, one entry per CDR3 protein. This sample carries 1.5 million or so distinct CDR3 sequences, around two fifths of them seen once, and the ten largest clones take less than 8%. This TCR derives from a woman aged 18-29 years in good health. The rearrangement uses TRBV28 and TRBJ1-2; TRBD1 aligns across 7 bases. The sequencing input was blood. This CDR3 reads CTTAGGNNNYGYTF. DNA for the CDR3: TGTACCACCGCAGGGGGGAATAATAACTATGGCTACACCTTC.